This T cell receptor beta chain originates from a study of blood T cell repertoires in COVID-19 (dated by TCRdb to between 2020 and 2021). Background for the entire study: The collaborator samples originated in the United States, Italy and Spain and spanned the acute and convalescent phases of COVID-19. The material from the prospective study consisted of cDNA or gDNA derived from T cells, B-cell-depleted T cells, or PBMCs. The repertoires were made available in a free public database intended to serve as a resource for research on the immune response to SARS-CoV-2. Samples came from the ongoing ImmuneRACE study (first 160 participants) plus 1,254 subjects from 6 global collaborators. Where available, HLA class I and class II types were taken from metadata supplied by the sample provider and were not determined by assay-based typing. Sample metadata almost always included a de-identified subject ID, COVID-19 status, age in years and sex. The dataset comprised deeply sampled blood TCRbeta repertoires from subjects exposed to, actively infected with, or recovered from COVID-19.

Points the paper makes about the study in general: Clinical and demographic metadata were provided uncurated, with the amount varying by source and participant.

From the germline V gene, CDR1 is SGHTA and CDR2 is FQGNSA. The CDR3 measures 14 amino acids from cysteine to phenylalanine. The entry retains the CDR3 DNA only, 42 bases that are in frame from base 1. V ends up 5 bases short and J 5 bases short, with an unmatched junction base count of 6. Each collaborating institution followed its own protocols to collect whole blood in K2EDTA tubes. For TCRbeta analysis, collaborators shipped samples in one of three forms: frozen whole blood, isolated PBMCs, or DNA extracted from either of those sample types. TCRbeta CDR3 regions were amplified from genomic DNA by means of the immunoSEQ Assay, a bias-controlled multiplex PCR. The authors processed their data as follows. The number of nucleated cells in each sample was estimated from the amplification of reference gene primers within the assay. To quantify the absolute abundance of each unique TCRbeta CDR3 rearrangement, sequence reads were collapsed and filtered. For each sample, productive Simpson clonality was calculated as the square root of Simpson's diversity index across productive rearrangements. TCRdb stores this immuneACCESS table with in-frame sequences only. Part of the clones is absent; in the studies checked, under half of the shortfall reflects unresolved V genes, and no reason is known for the rest. Clone size and V and J calls were adopted from that table, with D and trimming inferred from the DNA. The sample yields about 440,000 clones; 80% to 90% were counted once. Roughly 4% of the sample is in the top ten clones.

Points on this clone: The target of this receptor is not known. No base quality values were provided; no much bigger clone lies one nucleotide off.

This chain is built from TRBV7-2 and TRBJ1-5; 7 bases in between match TRBD1. This TCR was recovered from a woman aged 25-40 years with acute or convalescent COVID-19. Material: peripheral blood. The sequence in DNA is TGTGCCAGCAGCACGCCAACAGGGGATCAGCCCCAGCATTTT. The encoded protein is CASSTPTGDQPQHF.